This entry is about one T cell receptor beta chain. This entry belongs to a study of T cell changes during pregnancy in multiple sclerosis. The method was immunoSEQ multiplex PCR; TCRdb's version includes in-frame clones alone and lacks a portion of them. The sample carries more than 35,000 clones, approximately 90% recorded once. In germline, CDR1 is SNHLY, CDR2 FYNNEI. This CDR3 comprises 15 residues. The V end lost 4 bases, the J end lost 3 bases, and 16 bases lay between the germline ends. This receptor was identified in a female donor with multiple sclerosis, enrolled in a pregnancy study. The chain has TRBV2 and TRBJ2-7, with D perhaps matching TRBD2 (6 bases). Sequences were derived from CD4+ T cells from peripheral blood mononuclear cells, sampled before pregnancy. The CDR3 DNA reads as TGTGCCAGCAGTGTGGGGGGAGCAGGCGTCTACGAGCAGTACTTC. Its protein product is CASSVGGAGVYEQYF.